These 23 T cell receptor beta chains share one sample of origin, sequenced in a study of Ad26.COV2.S vaccination and SARS-CoV-2 variants. TCRdb keeps only in-frame clones here, not all; method: immunoSEQ multiplex PCR. The profile shows about 440,000 clones, around 90% of them singletons. Specified treatment: approximately 18 received Ad26.COV2.S at low or high dose, single or two shots; five or six received placebo; per-sample allocation not given. Specimen acquisition occurred on day 63 following the initial vaccine or placebo injection. Material: peripheral blood, obtained in a trial of Ad26.COV2.S vaccine versus placebo. The receptors here all came from a person aged 18-65 years who received the Ad26.COV2.S COVID-19 vaccine or a placebo.

The V and J genes are TRBV19 and TRBJ1-5; the match to TRBD1 covers 8 bases. CDR3 length: 14 residues. CDR1 is LNHDA, CDR2 SQIVND, per germline (reference sequence). Unmatched junction bases numbered 7, after V lost 5 bases and J lost 7 bases. The CDR3 bases are TGTGCCAGTAGTGCGACAGGGGCGAGCCAGCCCCAGCATTTT. It yields the protein CASSATGASQPQHF.

DNA for the CDR3: TGTGCCAGCAGCCCCCAGGCGGGTAGTTTAGGAGAGCAGTTCTTC. This codes for CASSPQAGSLGEQFF. The V and J genes are TRBV11-3 and TRBJ2-1, with a tentative D call TRBD2 (5 bases). CDR3 size: 15 residues. The germline V and J ends were trimmed by 5 bases and 10 bases, with 21 bases remaining between them. Germline V gene lookup returns CDR1 SGHNT and CDR2 YENEEA.

V usage is TRBV5-1 and J usage is TRBJ2-1, with 7 bases identical to TRBD2. The length of the CDR3 is 18 residues. With 1 base clipped from V and 6 bases from J, the junction kept 16 bases outside the gene matches. In germline, CDR1 is SGHRS, CDR2 YFSETQ. Here the CDR3 DNA reads TGCGCCAGCAGCTTGTTCCCCCGAGGGAGGGAAAGAGGCAATGAGCAGTTCTTC. Translated, it gives CASSLFPRGRERGNEQFF.

CDR3 residues: CASSDSLGGYTF. The DNA of the CDR3 is TGTGCCAGCAGTGACAGCCTAGGTGGCTACACCTTC. J is TRBJ1-2 and V is TRBV25-1; D not resolved. CDR3 size: 12 residues. Trimming cost V 3 bases and J 7 bases, with 9 bases left between them. Germline values: CDR1 MGHDK, CDR2 SYGVNS.

This chain joins TRBV19 and TRBJ2-7; D not resolved. V shed 6 bases and J shed 5 bases, with 14 bases lying between them. Germline V gives CDR1 LNHDA, CDR2 SQIVND (reference sequence). This CDR3 spans 13 amino acids. CDR3 bases: TGTGCCAGTAGCAGAAAATATTCCAACGAGCAGTACTTC. The encoded protein is CASSRKYSNEQYF.

V gene TRBV7-9 combines with J gene TRBJ1-5, with 7 bases matching TRBD1. Germline V CDR1 and CDR2: SEHNR, FQNEAQ (reference sequence). J gave up 2 bases and V 5 bases, and 6 bases lay outside the gene matches. This CDR3 region has 15 residues. CDR3 protein: CASSPGGLGNQPQHF. In DNA, the CDR3 is TGTGCCAGCAGCCCAGGGGGGCTGGGCAATCAGCCCCAGCATTTT.

This clone showed up just a few times. The rearrangement uses TRBV5-1 and TRBJ2-2, with D unresolved. With 1 base removed from V and 0 bases from J, the gap between germline ends came to 10 bases. Per the germline V gene, CDR1 is SGHRS and CDR2 is YFSETQ. CDR3 length: 16 amino acids. CDR3 amino acids: CASSLSVLANTGELFF. The CDR3 DNA follows: TGCGCCAGCAGCTTGTCAGTCCTCGCGAACACCGGGGAGCTGTTTTTT.

This clone showed up just once. The chain has TRBV27 and TRBJ2-3; the D is unclear. This CDR3 region has 14 residues. Germline V gives CDR1 MNHEY, CDR2 SMNVEV (reference sequence). Trimming pared 2 bases from V and 4 bases from J, leaving 10 bases between. This chain's CDR3 is CASSLGMASDTQYF. As DNA, the CDR3 is TGTGCCAGCAGTTTAGGGATGGCGTCAGATACGCAGTATTTT.

The gene calls are TRBV5-5 and TRBJ2-7; TRBD1 agrees at 9 bases. Germline CDR1 reads SGHKS; CDR2 reads YYEKEE (reference sequence). The CDR3 has 14 residues. The trim removed 1 base at V and 4 bases at J, leaving 3 bases unmatched. Written as DNA, the CDR3 is TGTGCCAGCAGCTTGACAGGGGGCCTTTACGAGCAGTACTTC. Amino acids: CASSLTGGLYEQYF.

The chain joins TRBV30 to TRBJ1-1, with TRBD1 as a possible D gene (6 bases). The CDR3 runs to 14 residues. V was trimmed by 1 base and J by 1 base, leaving 10 bases between them. The germline V gene encodes CDR1 GTSNPN and CDR2 SVGIG (reference sequence). The CDR3 sequence: CAWSADSPNTEAFF. The CDR3 nucleotides read TGTGCCTGGAGTGCGGACAGCCCGAACACTGAAGCTTTCTTT.

This sequence joins TRBV27 and TRBJ2-7; 7 bases align to TRBD1. CDR1 and CDR2 (germline): MNHEY, SMNVEV (reference sequence). The CDR3 runs 15 residues. V was pared by 5 bases and J by 2 bases, with 9 bases of the junction left unmatched. In DNA, the CDR3 is TGTGCCAGCAGTCACGGGACAGCCCAACCCTACGAGCAGTACTTC. Translation gives CASSHGTAQPYEQYF.

The chain employs TRBV10-1 and TRBJ2-1; D possibly matches TRBD1 or TRBD2 (5 bases each). V was clipped by 7 bases and J by 4 bases, with 11 bases between them. Germline CDR1 WNHNN, CDR2 SYGVQD (reference sequence). The CDR3 extends over 13 amino acids. Here the CDR3 DNA reads TGCGCCAGCAATCGGGGCGGGTACAATGAGCAGTTCTTC. This codes for CASNRGGYNEQFF.

This chain links TRBV9 with TRBJ2-4; D may be TRBD1 (6 bases). Germline assignment: CDR1 SGDLS and CDR2 YYNGEE. The CDR3 covers 18 residues. V gave up 0 bases and J gave up 2 bases, with 18 bases separating them. CDR3 sequence: CASSVESGQGSTKNIQYF. In nucleotides, the CDR3 is TGTGCCAGCAGCGTAGAATCCGGGCAGGGGAGTACCAAAAACATTCAGTACTTC.

This clone came up a few times. This chain uses TRBV28 with TRBJ1-2; D is unresolved. CDR1 MDHEN and CDR2 SYDVKM come from the germline V gene. This CDR3 contains 12 residues. The V and J ends lost 3 bases and 3 bases respectively, with 5 bases between them. The CDR3 protein is CASSLQDYGYTF. As DNA, the CDR3 is TGTGCCAGCAGTTTGCAGGACTATGGCTACACCTTC.

Written as DNA, the CDR3 is TGTGCCAGTAGTACGCCGGTAACTAGCGGCACAGATACGCAGTATTTT. It translates to CASSTPVTSGTDTQYF. The chain links TRBV19 to TRBJ2-3, with 7 bases that match TRBD2. This CDR3 spans 16 amino acids. Germline CDR1 and CDR2: LNHDA and SQIVND (reference sequence). With V trimmed by 4 bases and J by 1 base, 8 bases remained unmatched.

The chain combines TRBV6-5 with TRBJ1-1; 9 positions agree with TRBD1. V trimming: 6 bases; J trimming: 1 base; junction bases outside the gene matches: 3. In germline, CDR1 is MNHEY, CDR2 SVGAGI. This CDR3 comprises 14 residues. CDR3 bases: TGTGCCAGCAGAACAGGGGGCGAGAACACTGAAGCTTTCTTT. This encodes CASRTGGENTEAFF.

V usage is TRBV7-2 and J usage is TRBJ1-1; 9 bases match TRBD1. The V gene end was trimmed by 5 bases and the J gene end by 12 bases; junction bases not matched to a gene: 10. CDR3 length: 13 residues. The germline V gene has CDR1 SGHTA and CDR2 FQGNSA. The DNA for the CDR3 is TGTGCCAGCAGCCTTACAGGGGGCGGCTTAACTTTCTTT. Translating gives CASSLTGGGLTFF.

This chain links TRBV28 with TRBJ1-5, with a possible D match to TRBD1 (6 bases). The CDR3 has 16 amino acids. Germline-derived CDR1 and CDR2 are MDHEN and SYDVKM. The V gene lost 6 bases and the J gene lost 2 bases, with 17 bases spanning the gap. CDR3 loop: CASSNEQGWGNQPQHF. The CDR3 bases are TGTGCCAGCAGCAACGAACAGGGATGGGGCAATCAGCCCCAGCATTTT. The complete variable domain, with remaining parts taken from reference TRBV28 and TRBJ1-5, reads DVKVTQSSRYLVKRTGEKVFLECVQDMDHENMFWYRQDPGLGLRLIYFSYDVKMKEKGDIPEGYSVSREKKERFSLILESASTNQTSMYLCASSNEQGWGNQPQHFGDGTRLSIL.

The gene calls are TRBV19 and TRBJ2-2; either TRBD1 or TRBD2 may fit D (5 bases each). Trimming shortened V by 4 bases and J by 6 bases, and 12 bases separated the two germline ends. Germline V gene sequence: CDR1 LNHDA, CDR2 SQIVND (reference sequence). CDR3 length: 14 amino acids. CDR3 amino acids: CASSTGTRPGELFF. CDR3 sequence (DNA): TGTGCCAGTAGTACCGGGACGCGACCCGGGGAGCTGTTTTTT.

V and J are TRBV7-2 and TRBJ2-5; D is tentatively TRBD1 or TRBD2 (5 bases each). This CDR3 has 14 residues. With 6 bases removed from V and 7 bases from J, the gap between germline ends came to 18 bases. Germline loops: CDR1 SGHTA, CDR2 FQGNSA. CDR3 bases: TGTGCCAGCAGACGGGACCGGGATTGGGGGACCCAGTACTTC. This translates into CASRRDRDWGTQYF. Full variable domain (outside the CDR3, taken from reference TRBV7-2 and TRBJ2-5): GAGVSQSPSNKVTEKGKDVELRCDPISGHTALYWYRQSLGQGLEFLIYFQGNSAPDKSGLPSDRFSAERTGGSVSTLTIQRTQQEDSAVYLCASRRDRDWGTQYFGPGTRLLVL.

The sample holds one count of this clone. J is TRBJ2-1 and V is TRBV19; 11 bases agree with TRBD2. Germline V gives CDR1 LNHDA, CDR2 SQIVND (reference sequence). The CDR3 has 15 residues. Trimming removed 1 base from V and 9 bases from J; junction bases left unmatched: 5. This CDR3 reads CASSIVAGGPGEQFF. The CDR3 DNA reads as TGTGCCAGTAGTATAGTAGCGGGAGGGCCAGGTGAGCAGTTCTTC.

The chain links TRBV5-1 to TRBJ1-4, with D unresolved. The CDR3 runs to 15 residues. V was clipped by 0 bases and J by 5 bases, with 11 bases between them. Germline V gene data show CDR1 as SGHRS and CDR2 as YFSETQ. The CDR3, as DNA: TGCGCCAGCAGCTTGGTTGGAAGCTCCAATGAAAAACTGTTTTTT. Translation gives CASSLVGSSNEKLFF. The whole variable domain, filled in from reference TRBV5-1 and TRBJ1-4, reads KAGVTQTPRYLIKTRGQQVTLSCSPISGHRSVSWYQQTPGQGLQFLFEYFSETQRNKGNFPGRFSGRQFSNSRSEMNVSTLELGDSALYLCASSLVGSSNEKLFFGSGTQLSVL.

The chain employs TRBV7-8 and TRBJ2-5; 9 bases align to TRBD1. The ends lost 6 bases at V and 5 bases at J; junction bases unmatched: 10. The V gene's germline CDR1 is SGHVS and CDR2 FQNEAQ. CDR3 size: 15 residues. The chain's CDR3 is CASRPRGTGSETQYF. The DNA for the CDR3 is TGTGCCAGCAGGCCCCGAGGGACAGGGAGTGAGACCCAGTACTTC.